The sequence of this T cell receptor (beta chain) was determined in a study of T-cell reconstitution after alpha-beta-depleted transplantation in children. This CDR3 is 16 amino acids long. CDR1 and CDR2 from the germline V gene are SGHTA and FQGNSA. V gave up 3 bases and J gave up 5 bases, with 19 bases separating them. Study-level results: Several hundred graft clones that had expanded were reportedly the source of alpha-beta T cells about two months after transplant. T-cell counts and diversity were attributed mostly to newly produced T cells one year after transplant.

For this clonotype: Its antigen is undetermined.

As it was prepared, the TCRbeta library received unique molecular identifiers. TCRdb used MiXCR to reprocess the PCR reads, holding one entry per CDR3 protein. The data contain under 150,000 distinct CDR3 sequences, more than 9.5% of them singletons. The chain is built from TRBV7-2 and TRBJ2-5; maybe TRBD2 (6 bases). The receptor was isolated from a girl under three years old who had a stem cell transplant for combined immunodeficiency, so the T cells may come from the graft donor. The sample in question was PBMCs, mostly from graft donor cells, obtained 180 days after TCRalphabeta/CD19-depleted stem cell transplant. The CDR3 DNA reads TGTGCCAGCAGCTTGCGCGGGACCCCCCAGACGGAGACCCAGTACTTC. This encodes CASSLRGTPQTETQYF.